What follows describes a single T cell receptor (beta chain). No antigen is known for it. Trimming stripped 0 bases from V and 9 bases from J, with 9 bases between. The CDR3 spans 13 residues. The V gene's germline CDR1 is SNHLY and CDR2 FYNNEI. Sequencing templates came from extracted RNA that was reverse transcribed into cDNA. Only in-frame clones appear in the TCRdb table, and some are missing; sequencing was by immunoSEQ multiplex PCR. The sample includes 150,000 to 200,000 clones, 55% to 65% of them seen just once. The record originates from a study of CD8+ T cells in alopecia areata. Findings and caveats of the study: Scalp sample data also include resident alphabeta T cells from normal skin.

This TCR was recovered from a human donor in good health. J is TRBJ2-1 and V is TRBV2; D gene ambiguous. Sequenced input: CD4+ T cells sorted from blood. The CDR3 loop reads CASSEAPRGEQFF. Here the CDR3 DNA reads TGTGCCAGCAGTGAAGCGCCCCGCGGTGAGCAGTTCTTC.